The T cell receptor beta chain under discussion was sequenced for a study of blood T cell repertoires in COVID-19. Across the whole study: T cells, B-cell-depleted T cells, or PBMCs supplied cDNA or gDNA.

V dropped 4 bases and J dropped 4; count of bases not matched to a gene: 14. Germline-derived CDR1 and CDR2 are MNHEY and SVGEGT. This CDR3 region has 18 residues. This clone was found a few times. Original processing notes: Nucleated cell counts were estimated from reference gene primer amplification. The table came from immunoSEQ multiplex PCR; TCRdb's copy has only in-frame clones and leaves some out. Clone size and V and J calls were adopted from that table, with D and trimming inferred from the DNA. The sample carries 250,000 to 350,000 clones, roughly 82% recorded once. This clonotype originated in a woman between 50 and 59 years old with acute or convalescent COVID-19. The chain is built from TRBV6-2 or TRBV6-3 and TRBJ1-4, with 8 bases lining up with TRBD1. Sequenced material: peripheral blood. The CDR3, as DNA: TGTGCCAGCAGTTTTTACAACCCCCGACAGGGGATTAATGAAAAACTGTTTTTT. This sequence encodes CASSFYNPRQGINEKLFF.